The 12 T cell receptor beta chains listed next were all sequenced from one sample in a study of cytomegalovirus exposure and HLA in healthy donors. In the PCR, 60 Vbeta and 13 Jbeta primers were used. Assay used: immunoSEQ multiplex PCR; TCRdb lists only in-frame clones, some missing. This table holds 70,000 to 95,000 clones, approximately 56% found once. The material sequenced was PBMCs. These receptors all stem from a woman under 40 in good health and CMV-seropositive.

This clone was seen more than once but under ten times. The gene calls are TRBV6-6 and TRBJ1-1; D is perhaps TRBD1 (6 bases). The CDR3 is 15 amino acids. Trimming shortened V by 6 bases and J by 0 bases, and 14 bases separated the two germline ends. Per germline, CDR1 MNHNY and CDR2 SVGAGI (reference sequence). DNA for the CDR3: TGTGCCAGCAGCAACACACAGGGCTTGAACACTGAAGCTTTCTTT. The encoded protein is CASSNTQGLNTEAFF.

This clone was recorded once. This chain uses TRBV9 with TRBJ2-7, with 11 bases that match TRBD2. Trimming cost V 4 bases and J 2 bases; bases outside gene matches: 8. The CDR3 is 16 residues long. Germline CDR1 and CDR2: SGDLS and YYNGEE. The CDR3 DNA is TGTGCCAGCAGCCACAGCCTAGCGGGGGGACCCTACGAGCAGTACTTC. As protein: CASSHSLAGGPYEQYF.

This sequence joins TRBV6-5 and TRBJ2-1; tentatively, D is TRBD2 (5 bases). Trimming removed 1 base from V and 7 bases from J, with 11 bases in between. The CDR3 totals 14 residues. Germline V gene data show CDR1 as MNHEY and CDR2 as SVGAGI. CDR3 sequence reads: CASSYLLGQNEQFF. The CDR3 coding sequence is TGTGCCAGCAGTTACTTACTAGGTCAGAATGAGCAGTTCTTC.

The V gene is TRBV10-3, the J gene TRBJ2-1; 8 bases line up with TRBD2. After removal of 11 bases from V and 5 bases from J, the junction contained 11 bases not matched to a gene. The CDR3 contains 14 residues. CDR1 ENHRY and CDR2 SYGVKD come from the germline V gene. The CDR3 sequence is CASSGQGLNNEQFF. CDR3 in DNA: TGTGCCTCTAGCGGGCAAGGCCTAAACAATGAGCAGTTCTTC.

This clone was counted between two and nine times. The chain carries TRBV20-1 and TRBJ2-1; tentatively, D is TRBD2 (6 bases). Between the trimmed V and J ends, which lost 6 bases and 12 bases, there was a span of 15 bases. The CDR3 extends over 11 amino acids. CDR1 is DFQATT and CDR2 is SNEGSKA in the germline V gene (reference sequence). Here the CDR3 reads CSAHSGAGQFF. As DNA, the CDR3 is TGCAGTGCCCATAGCGGCGCTGGGCAGTTCTTC.

This clone was seen a handful of times. The chain recombines TRBV5-1 with TRBJ1-4; no clear D gene. There are 14 residues in the CDR3. V lost 6 bases and J lost 8, with 17 bases in between. Germline V CDR1 and CDR2: SGHRS, YFSETQ. CDR3 residues: CASKPGGVEEKLFF. The DNA of the CDR3 is TGCGCCAGCAAACCGGGCGGGGTGGAGGAAAAACTGTTTTTT.

V usage is TRBV4-2 and J usage is TRBJ2-7; the match to TRBD2 covers 9 bases. CDR3 length: 16 amino acids. CDR1 and CDR2 (germline): LGHNA, YNFKEQ. V shed 2 bases, J shed 4 bases, and the junction held 9 bases outside the gene matches. The CDR3 spells CASSQLAGNSVYEQYF. The CDR3 nucleotides read TGTGCCAGCAGCCAACTAGCGGGGAACTCAGTTTACGAGCAGTACTTC.

The CDR3 here is CASSWTGFGYTF. CDR3 DNA: TGTGCCAGCAGCTGGACAGGTTTTGGCTACACCTTC. The chain uses TRBV7-9 and TRBJ1-2; 7 bases agree with TRBD1. V shed 4 bases, J shed 7 bases, and the junction held 3 bases outside the gene matches. This CDR3 has 12 amino acids. In germline, CDR1 is SEHNR, CDR2 FQNEAQ (reference sequence).

The V call is TRBV11-2, the J call TRBJ2-5; 15 bases map to TRBD2. V was clipped by 3 bases and J by 5 bases; unmatched bases: 7. From germline, CDR1 is SGHAT and CDR2 FQNNGV. The CDR3 runs to 17 residues. The CDR3 nucleotides read TGTGCCAGCAGCTTTCGGACTAGCGGGGGGGCCAAGGAGACCCAGTACTTC. Its protein product is CASSFRTSGGAKETQYF.

As regards this clone: The same CDR3 arises from other DNA sequences in this sample as well. The chain combines TRBV5-1 with TRBJ1-6, with a tentative D call TRBD1 (5 bases). CDR3 size: 13 residues. V lost 0 bases to trimming and J lost 10 bases, with 8 bases between them. Germline CDR1 reads SGHRS; CDR2 reads YFSETQ. Here the CDR3 DNA reads TGCGCCAGCAGCTTGGCAGGGCGCTCACCCCTCCACTTT. Translation gives CASSLAGRSPLHF.

The chain is built from TRBV6-5 and TRBJ1-2; no clear D. Germline lookup yields CDR1 MNHEY and CDR2 SVGAGI. This CDR3 has 13 amino acids. V was clipped by 6 bases and J by 2 bases, with 10 bases between them. CDR3 sequence (DNA): TGTGCCAGCAGACCCCAGTTGAACTATGGCTACACCTTC. As protein: CASRPQLNYGYTF.

The chain is built from TRBV5-1 and TRBJ2-1; D perhaps matches TRBD2 (5 bases). Trimming shortened V by 0 bases and J by 9 bases, and 10 bases separated the two germline ends. The CDR3 totals 13 residues. The germline gives CDR1 SGHRS, CDR2 YFSETQ. In DNA form, the CDR3 reads TGCGCCAGCAGCTTGGAAGCGGTGGGTGAGCAGTTCTTC. Protein sequence: CASSLEAVGEQFF.